What follows are 21 T cell receptor beta chains derived from one specimen sequenced in a study of blood T cell repertoires in COVID-19. The method was immunoSEQ multiplex PCR; TCRdb's version includes in-frame clones alone and lacks a portion of them. Here the sample spans roughly 150,000 clones, 87% being singletons. Sequenced sample: peripheral blood. The receptors shown here come from a human donor in a cohort sampled during active COVID-19.

A remark on this clone: Compared with germline, one end of the junction differs, possibly owing to a read error. The chain employs TRBV14 and TRBJ1-1; weak D call: TRBD1 (6 bases). Germline V gives CDR1 SGHDN, CDR2 FVKESK. The CDR3 is 14 residues long. CDR3 loop: CASSQVQGHTEAFF. In DNA, the CDR3 is TGTGCCAGCAGTCAAGTACAGGGCCACACTGAAGCTTTCTTT.

The rearrangement links TRBV6-6 to TRBJ1-1, with unresolved D. The V gene lost 6 bases and the J gene lost 0 bases, with 11 bases spanning the gap. CDR3 size: 14 residues. Germline values: CDR1 MNHNY, CDR2 SVGAGI (reference sequence). CDR3 in DNA: TGTGCCAGCAGATACCAGGATATGAACACTGAAGCTTTCTTT. Residues: CASRYQDMNTEAFF.

The V gene is TRBV19, the J gene TRBJ2-7; 9 nucleotides agree with TRBD1. Germline V gene sequence: CDR1 LNHDA, CDR2 SQIVND (reference sequence). V lost 5 bases, J lost 6 bases, and 14 bases stayed unmatched. The CDR3 is 16 residues long. The CDR3 is CASSFDPPGQGTEQYF. The CDR3 DNA reads TGTGCCAGTAGTTTCGACCCGCCGGGACAGGGTACCGAGCAGTACTTC.

CDR3 region: CASRSPGQINEQFF. CDR3 DNA sequence: TGTGCCAGTAGATCCCCGGGACAGATCAATGAGCAGTTCTTC. This chain joins TRBV19 and TRBJ2-1; 7 nucleotides line up with TRBD1. CDR3 length: 14 amino acids. V shed 6 bases and J 6 bases; nucleotides not matched to a gene: 8. The V gene's germline CDR1 is LNHDA and CDR2 SQIVND (reference sequence).

The chain carries TRBV18 and TRBJ1-2; D ambiguous. V was shortened by 2 bases and J by 3 bases, with 7 bases between the two germline ends. The CDR3 runs to 13 residues. The V gene's germline CDR1 is KGHSH and CDR2 LQKENI. This CDR3 is CASSPEGDYGYTF. As DNA, the CDR3 is TGTGCCAGCTCACCAGAGGGAGACTATGGCTACACCTTC.

V gene TRBV9 combines with J gene TRBJ2-7, with 8 bases identical to TRBD2. This CDR3 has 15 amino acids. In germline, CDR1 is SGDLS, CDR2 YYNGEE. V shed 2 bases, J shed 3 bases, and the junction held 7 bases outside the gene matches. CDR3 protein: CASSVSGGGHYEQYF. The DNA of the CDR3 is TGTGCCAGCAGCGTTAGTGGCGGGGGGCACTACGAGCAGTACTTC. The full variable domain, its missing parts supplied by reference TRBV9 and TRBJ2-7, is DSGVTQTPKHLITATGQRVTLRCSPRSGDLSVYWYQQSLDQGLQFLIQYYNGEERAKGNILERFSAQQFPDLHSELNLSSLELGDSALYFCASSVSGGGHYEQYFGPGTRLTVT.

The chain employs TRBV28 and TRBJ1-4; the match to TRBD1 covers 10 bases. The CDR3 length is 15 residues. CDR1 and CDR2 from the germline V gene are MDHEN and SYDVKM. Germline trimming cut 11 bases from V and 7 bases from J; bases unmatched to any gene: 13. CDR3 DNA: TGTGCCGTCCGTCGATTCGGGACAGGGGCTGAAAAACTGTTTTTT. Its protein product is CAVRRFGTGAEKLFF.

The chain carries TRBV9 and TRBJ2-7; TRBD1 might be the D (5 bases). Germline V gene lookup returns CDR1 SGDLS and CDR2 YYNGEE. The CDR3 has 14 residues. V dropped 4 bases and J dropped 5 bases, with 16 bases sitting between them. The CDR3 region is CASSPGILGDEQYF. In DNA, the CDR3 is TGTGCCAGCAGCCCCGGTATTTTAGGGGACGAGCAGTACTTC.

The rearrangement uses TRBV28 and TRBJ2-7, with D perhaps TRBD1 (5 bases). The CDR3 runs 17 residues. Trimming pared 4 bases from V and 0 bases from J, leaving 19 bases between. Germline-derived CDR1 and CDR2 are MDHEN and SYDVKM. The CDR3 protein is CASSSPDSPVPSYEQYF. In nucleotides, the CDR3 is TGTGCCAGCAGTTCTCCCGACAGCCCGGTCCCCTCCTACGAGCAGTACTTC. The complete variable domain, with remaining parts taken from reference TRBV28 and TRBJ2-7, reads DVKVTQSSRYLVKRTGEKVFLECVQDMDHENMFWYRQDPGLGLRLIYFSYDVKMKEKGDIPEGYSVSREKKERFSLILESASTNQTSMYLCASSSPDSPVPSYEQYFGPGTRLTVT.

V and J are TRBV4-2 and TRBJ2-3, with 12 bases that match TRBD2. V trimming: 0 bases; J trimming: 6 bases; junction bases outside the gene matches: 10. This CDR3 contains 18 residues. Germline assignment: CDR1 LGHNA and CDR2 YNFKEQ. As DNA, the CDR3 is TGTGCCAGCAGCCAAGATTGGGAACTAGCGGGAGGAGGGGATACGCAGTATTTT. It yields the protein CASSQDWELAGGGDTQYF.

This chain links TRBV2 with TRBJ1-4; no clear D gene. V was clipped by 0 bases and J by 8 bases, with 10 bases between them. The CDR3 totals 14 residues. The germline gives CDR1 SNHLY, CDR2 FYNNEI. The CDR3 loop is CASSEAPSSEKLFF. The CDR3 nucleotides read TGTGCCAGCAGTGAAGCCCCGAGCTCGGAAAAACTGTTTTTT.

V is TRBV6-6 and J is TRBJ1-5; TRBD1 agrees at 12 bases. With 10 bases clipped from V and 6 bases from J, the junction kept 7 bases outside the gene matches. Germline V gene data show CDR1 as MNHNY and CDR2 as SVGAGI (reference sequence). This CDR3 contains 14 residues. DNA of the CDR3: TGTGCCACCGGGACAGGGGGCTCCTTTCAGCCCCAGCATTTT. Its translation: CATGTGGSFQPQHF.

This rearrangement joins TRBV5-4 to TRBJ2-7; a possible D gene is TRBD1 (5 bases). Germline assignment: CDR1 SGHNT and CDR2 YYREEE (reference sequence). The V end was cut by 0 bases, the J end by 2 bases, with 9 bases between. The CDR3 runs to 14 residues. The CDR3 region has the DNA TGTGCCAGCAGCTTGGGCGACAGACCCTACGAGCAGTACTTC. Translating gives CASSLGDRPYEQYF.

This chain joins TRBV28 and TRBJ2-7; D perhaps matches TRBD2 (6 bases). Deletions cut 2 bases from V and 5 bases from J, with 16 bases between. Looked up from germline, CDR1 is MDHEN and CDR2 is SYDVKM. The CDR3 is 15 amino acids. In nucleotides, the CDR3 is TGTGCCAGCAGTTTAGCGTCCCGGGGGAAGGACGAGCAGTACTTC. Its translation: CASSLASRGKDEQYF.

The CDR3 here is CASSLIAGTDTQYF. The DNA of the CDR3 is TGTGCCAGCAGCTTAATAGCGGGCACAGATACGCAGTATTTT. The rearrangement links TRBV7-3 to TRBJ2-3; D may be TRBD2 (6 bases). The CDR3 has 14 residues. Germline V CDR1 and CDR2: SGHTA, FQGTGA. V was cut by 1 base and J by 1 base, with 6 bases left in between.

This chain connects TRBV11-3 to TRBJ1-1; possibly TRBD1 for D (6 bases). The V gene's germline CDR1 is SGHNT and CDR2 YENEEA. The CDR3 totals 12 residues. With 8 bases removed from V and 5 bases from J, the gap between germline ends came to 12 bases. For the CDR3, the DNA is TGTGCCAGCGGATACAGGGTAACTGAAGCTTTCTTT. This gives the protein CASGYRVTEAFF.

The rearrangement joins TRBV7-9 to TRBJ2-2, with D uncertain. The CDR3 covers 14 residues. The germline V gene has CDR1 SEHNR and CDR2 FQNEAQ (reference sequence). The V gene lost 3 bases and the J gene lost 3 bases, with 8 bases spanning the gap. As DNA, the CDR3 is TGTGCCAGCAGCTTGAGAACGGACACCGGGGAGCTGTTTTTT. Its translation: CASSLRTDTGELFF.

This chain connects TRBV2 to TRBJ2-7, with 9 bases matching TRBD2. The V gene's germline CDR1 is SNHLY and CDR2 FYNNEI. The CDR3 has 17 residues. With 3 bases clipped from V and 0 bases from J, the junction kept 9 bases outside the gene matches. In DNA form, the CDR3 reads TGTGCCAGCAGTGAGTATGGTCAGCGGGAGGACTCCTACGAGCAGTACTTC. Translating gives CASSEYGQREDSYEQYF.

The rearrangement joins TRBV7-8 to TRBJ2-7, with D tentatively TRBD2 (6 bases). In germline, CDR1 is SGHVS, CDR2 FQNEAQ. This CDR3 spans 15 amino acids. Trimming removed 0 bases at V and 3 bases at J, with 12 bases between. CDR3 sequence: CASSLAAGLSYEQYF. The CDR3 coding sequence is TGTGCCAGCAGCTTAGCGGCAGGACTAAGCTACGAGCAGTACTTC.

This clone was counted once. The chain joins TRBV9 to TRBJ1-1; TRBD1 matches 7 bases. After removal of 4 bases from V and 3 bases from J, the junction contained 9 bases not matched to a gene. Germline V lookup: CDR1 SGDLS, CDR2 YYNGEE. The CDR3 length is 15 residues. CDR3 DNA: TGTGCCAGCAGCACAGAGGGGGCCTCGGACACTGAAGCTTTCTTT. Amino acid sequence: CASSTEGASDTEAFF.

The chain uses TRBV28 and TRBJ2-3, with 7 bases aligning to TRBD1. The germline V gene has CDR1 MDHEN and CDR2 SYDVKM. The CDR3 loop spans 14 amino acids. Germline trimming cut 5 bases from V and 0 bases from J; bases unmatched to any gene: 2. CDR3 region: CASSVTGSTDTQYF. The CDR3 DNA is TGTGCCAGCAGTGTGACAGGGAGCACAGATACGCAGTATTTT.